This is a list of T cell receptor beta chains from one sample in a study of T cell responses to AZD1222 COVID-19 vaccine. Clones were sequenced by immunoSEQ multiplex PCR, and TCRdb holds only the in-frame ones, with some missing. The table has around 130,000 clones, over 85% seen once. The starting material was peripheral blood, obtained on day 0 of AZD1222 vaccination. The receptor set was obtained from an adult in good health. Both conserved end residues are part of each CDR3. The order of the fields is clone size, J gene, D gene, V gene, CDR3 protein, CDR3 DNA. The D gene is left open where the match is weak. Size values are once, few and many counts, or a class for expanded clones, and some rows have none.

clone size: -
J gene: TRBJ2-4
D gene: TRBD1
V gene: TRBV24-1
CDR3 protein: CATSGTGLDKNIQYF
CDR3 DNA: TGTGCCACCTCCGGGACAGGGTTGGACAAAAACATTCAGTACTTC

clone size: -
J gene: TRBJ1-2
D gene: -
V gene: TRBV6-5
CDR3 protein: CAVCRAGVNYGYTF
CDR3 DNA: TGTGCGGTCTGCCGGGCGGGGGTTAACTATGGCTACACCTTC

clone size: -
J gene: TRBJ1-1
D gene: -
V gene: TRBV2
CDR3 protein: CASSVGGKGTEAFF
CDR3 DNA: TGTGCCAGCAGTGTAGGGGGTAAAGGCACTGAAGCTTTCTTT

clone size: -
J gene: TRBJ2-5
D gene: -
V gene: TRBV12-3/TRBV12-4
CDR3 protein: CASSLRRVETQYF
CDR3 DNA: TGTGCCAGCAGTTTGCGGAGGGTTGAGACCCAGTACTTC

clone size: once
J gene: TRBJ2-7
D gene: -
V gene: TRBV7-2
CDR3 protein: CASSLGSVTYEQYF
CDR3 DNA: TGTGCCAGCAGCCTCGGGTCCGTAACCTACGAGCAGTACTTC

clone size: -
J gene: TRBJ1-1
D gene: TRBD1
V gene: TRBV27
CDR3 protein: CASRTGTAEAFF
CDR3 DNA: TGTGCCAGCAGAACTGGGACAGCTGAAGCTTTCTTT

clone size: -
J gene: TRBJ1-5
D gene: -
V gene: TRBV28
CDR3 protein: CASSLAAGNQPQHF
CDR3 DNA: TGTGCCAGCAGTCTAGCGGCAGGGAATCAGCCCCAGCATTTT

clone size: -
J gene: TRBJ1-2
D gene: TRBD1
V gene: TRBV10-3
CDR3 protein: CAISEGGTGDGYTF
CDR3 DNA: TGTGCCATCAGTGAGGGCGGGACAGGGGATGGCTACACCTTC

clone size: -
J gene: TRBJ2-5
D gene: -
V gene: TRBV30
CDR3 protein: CAWSVTYDTQYF
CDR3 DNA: TGTGCCTGGAGTGTAACGTATGATACCCAGTACTTC

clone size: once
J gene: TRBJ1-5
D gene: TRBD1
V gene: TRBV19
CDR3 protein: CASSGQGVFSNQPQHF
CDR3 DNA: TGTGCCAGTAGTGGCCAGGGGGTCTTTAGCAATCAGCCCCAGCATTTT

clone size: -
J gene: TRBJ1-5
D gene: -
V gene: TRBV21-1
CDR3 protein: CASSIRGGQPQHF
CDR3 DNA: TGTGCCAGCAGCATACGAGGTGGGCAGCCCCAGCATTTT

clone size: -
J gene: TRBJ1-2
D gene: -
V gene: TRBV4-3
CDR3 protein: CASSQSSGYNYGYTF
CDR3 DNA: TGCGCCAGCAGCCAATCATCCGGGTATAACTATGGCTACACCTTC

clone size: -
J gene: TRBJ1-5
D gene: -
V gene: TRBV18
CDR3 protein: CASSIDSNQPQHF
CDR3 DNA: TGTGCCAGCTCAATAGATAGCAATCAGCCCCAGCATTTT

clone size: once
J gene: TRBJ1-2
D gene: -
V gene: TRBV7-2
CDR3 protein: CASSFAASTYGYTF
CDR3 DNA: TGTGCCAGCAGCTTCGCAGCATCCACCTATGGCTACACCTTC

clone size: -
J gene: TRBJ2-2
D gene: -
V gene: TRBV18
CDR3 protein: CASSRNGGMGTGELFF
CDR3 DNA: TGTGCCAGCTCACGAAACGGAGGAATGGGCACCGGGGAGCTGTTTTTT

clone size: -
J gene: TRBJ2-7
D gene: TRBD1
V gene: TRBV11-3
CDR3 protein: CASSLEIRDRVVYEQYF
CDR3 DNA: TGTGCCAGCAGCTTAGAGATTCGGGACAGGGTGGTGTACGAGCAGTACTTC

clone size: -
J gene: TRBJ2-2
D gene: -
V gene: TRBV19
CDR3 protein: CASSSTGLFTGELFF
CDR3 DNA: TGTGCCAGTAGCTCAACAGGGCTGTTCACCGGGGAGCTGTTTTTT

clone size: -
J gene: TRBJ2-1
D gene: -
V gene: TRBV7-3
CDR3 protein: CASSLNARNEQFF
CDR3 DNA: TGTGCCAGCAGCTTAAATGCGAGAAATGAGCAGTTCTTC

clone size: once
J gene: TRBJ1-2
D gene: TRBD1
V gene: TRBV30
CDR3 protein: CAWSVGTGDGYTF
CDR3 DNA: TGTGCCTGGAGTGTAGGGACAGGGGACGGCTACACCTTC

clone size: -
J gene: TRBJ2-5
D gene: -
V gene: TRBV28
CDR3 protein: CASNRESGDLGTQYF
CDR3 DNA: TGTGCCAGCAACAGGGAATCAGGGGATTTGGGGACCCAGTACTTC

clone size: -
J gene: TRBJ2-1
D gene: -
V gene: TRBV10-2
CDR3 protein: CAISRTARAWDEQFF
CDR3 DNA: TGCGCCATCTCCCGAACTGCCCGGGCCTGGGATGAGCAGTTCTTC

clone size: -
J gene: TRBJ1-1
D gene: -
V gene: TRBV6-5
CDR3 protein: CASQSTGAGTEAFF
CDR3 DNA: TGTGCCAGCCAGTCGACGGGGGCCGGCACTGAAGCTTTCTTT

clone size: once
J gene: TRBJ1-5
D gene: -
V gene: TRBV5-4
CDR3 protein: CASSLDGGNQPQHF
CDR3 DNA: TGTGCCAGCAGCTTGGATGGGGGCAATCAGCCCCAGCATTTT

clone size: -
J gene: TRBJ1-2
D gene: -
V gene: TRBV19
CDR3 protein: CASTERGDYGYTF
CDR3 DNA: TGTGCCAGTACGGAGAGGGGCGACTATGGCTACACCTTC

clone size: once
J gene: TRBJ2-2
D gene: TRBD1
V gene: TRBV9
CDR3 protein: CASTPGTANTGELFF
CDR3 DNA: TGTGCCAGCACGCCGGGGACAGCGAACACCGGGGAGCTGTTTTTT

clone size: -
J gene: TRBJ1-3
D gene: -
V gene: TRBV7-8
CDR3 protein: CASSQGQRSGNTIYF
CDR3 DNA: TGTGCCAGCAGTCAAGGACAGCGGTCTGGAAACACCATATATTTT

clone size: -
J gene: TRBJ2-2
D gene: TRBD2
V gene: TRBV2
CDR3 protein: CASSILAGTGELFF
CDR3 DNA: TGTGCCAGCAGTATCCTAGCGGGCACCGGGGAGCTGTTTTTT

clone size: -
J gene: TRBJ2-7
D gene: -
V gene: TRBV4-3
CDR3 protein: CASSQVLGGGSEQYF
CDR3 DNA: TGCGCCAGCAGCCAAGTTCTGGGCGGAGGGTCCGAGCAGTACTTC

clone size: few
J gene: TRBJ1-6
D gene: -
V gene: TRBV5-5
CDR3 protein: CASSLRIQGNSPLHF
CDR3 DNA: TGTGCCAGCAGCTTGAGGATTCAGGGCAATTCACCCCTCCACTTT

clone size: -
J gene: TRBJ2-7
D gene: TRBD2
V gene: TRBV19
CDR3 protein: CASNNPGLAFGEQYF
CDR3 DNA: TGTGCCAGTAACAATCCGGGACTAGCATTTGGCGAGCAGTACTTC

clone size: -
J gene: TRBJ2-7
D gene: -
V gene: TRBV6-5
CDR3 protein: CASGGQAYEQYF
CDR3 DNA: TGTGCCAGCGGCGGACAAGCCTACGAGCAGTACTTC

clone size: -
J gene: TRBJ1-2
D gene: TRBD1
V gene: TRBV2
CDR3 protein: CASREDRVGGYTF
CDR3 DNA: TGTGCCAGCAGAGAAGACAGGGTTGGTGGCTACACCTTC

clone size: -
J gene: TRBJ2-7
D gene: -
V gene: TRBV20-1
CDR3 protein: CSARDGYEQYF
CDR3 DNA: TGCAGTGCTAGAGACGGCTACGAGCAGTACTTC

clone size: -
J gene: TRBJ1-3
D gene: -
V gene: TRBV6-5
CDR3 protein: CATKPVSGNTIYF
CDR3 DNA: TGTGCCACCAAGCCCGTTTCTGGAAACACCATATATTTT

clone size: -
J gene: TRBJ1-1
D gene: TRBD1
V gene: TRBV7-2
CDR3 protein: CASRTGQPNTEAFF
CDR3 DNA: TGTGCCAGCAGAACGGGACAGCCGAACACTGAAGCTTTCTTT

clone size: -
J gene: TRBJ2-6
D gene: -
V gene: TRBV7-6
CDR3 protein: CASTPLDGANVLTF
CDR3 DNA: TGTGCCAGCACCCCCCTAGATGGGGCCAACGTCCTGACTTTC

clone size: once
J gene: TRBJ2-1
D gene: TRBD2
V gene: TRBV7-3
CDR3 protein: CASSHEGLGYNEQFF
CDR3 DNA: TGTGCCAGCAGCCACGAGGGACTAGGATATAATGAGCAGTTCTTC

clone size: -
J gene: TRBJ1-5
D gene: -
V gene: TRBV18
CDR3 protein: CASSPLAGSNQPQHF
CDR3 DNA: TGTGCCAGCTCACCTCTAGCGGGTAGCAATCAGCCCCAGCATTTT